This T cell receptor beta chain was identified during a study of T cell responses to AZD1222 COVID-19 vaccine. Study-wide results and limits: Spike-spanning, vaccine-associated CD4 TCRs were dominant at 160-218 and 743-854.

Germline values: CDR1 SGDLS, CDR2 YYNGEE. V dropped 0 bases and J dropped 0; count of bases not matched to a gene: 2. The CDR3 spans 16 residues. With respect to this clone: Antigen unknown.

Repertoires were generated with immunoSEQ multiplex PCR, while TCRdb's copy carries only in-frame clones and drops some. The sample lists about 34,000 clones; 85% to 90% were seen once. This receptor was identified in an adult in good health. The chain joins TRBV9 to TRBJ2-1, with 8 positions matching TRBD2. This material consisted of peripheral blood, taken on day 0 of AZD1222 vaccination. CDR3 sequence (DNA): TGTGCCAGCAGCGTAGGCGGGAGGACCTCCTACAATGAGCAGTTCTTC. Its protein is CASSVGGRTSYNEQFF.